This TCR beta chain originates from a study of type 1 regulatory T cells. On the study more broadly: T-allo10 is an in vitro-generated, Tr1-enriched CD4 T cell product specific for alloantigen.

On this clonotype itself: What it recognizes is unknown.

V gave up 6 bases and J gave up 4 bases; unmatched junction bases: 14. The CDR3 runs 17 residues. TCRdb analysed the reads with MiXCR anew, one entry per CDR3 protein. The table has under 85,000 distinct CDR3 sequences, roughly 50% seen once. Specimen: cultured non-Tr1 T cells, either the whole culture or a sorted T cell fraction (not recorded which). This TCR was sampled from a human donor in good health. This chain links TRBV23-1 with TRBJ2-2, with 7 bases lining up with TRBD1. TRBV23-1 is recorded as an ORF, its role being uncertain. DNA for the CDR3: TGCGCCAGCAGAGGAAAACCGGGACAGCCATTCACCGGGGAGCTGTTTTTT. Translated: CASRGKPGQPFTGELFF.